This is a list of T cell receptor beta chains from one sample in a study of blood T cell repertoires in COVID-19. Profiling relied on immunoSEQ multiplex PCR, and the TCRdb table lists in-frame clones only, not all of them. The sample has about 68,000 clones, 80% to 90% seen once; the top ten hold around 6%. The material sequenced was peripheral blood. The receptor set was obtained from a man older than 75 with COVID-19, enrolled during active disease. Both conserved end residues are part of each CDR3. Only part of the rows carry a size: once, few, many, or a class if the clone is expanded.

j_gene | v_gene | len | abundance | CDR3aa
TRBJ1-2 | TRBV12-5 | 13 | . | CASGPTDSYGYTF
TRBJ2-1 | TRBV19 | 17 | many | CASSNTAGVNSYNEQFF
TRBJ2-7 | TRBV10-1 | 14 | . | CASRPGQALRGQYF
TRBJ1-5 | TRBV18 | 14 | . | CASSPTSSNQPQHF
TRBJ1-6 | TRBV9 | 15 | . | CASSVGQLNNSPLHF
TRBJ2-1 | TRBV19 | 16 | . | CASSIRTGRWVDEQFF
TRBJ1-2 | TRBV19 | 14 | few | CASSYRTNSYGYTF
TRBJ1-5 | TRBV7-8 | 12 | . | CASSLGQGPQHF
TRBJ1-2 | TRBV6-5 | 13 | . | CASSYSTALGYTF
TRBJ2-2 | TRBV3-1/TRBV3-2 | 16 | . | CASSQGGRSIAGELFF
TRBJ2-3 | TRBV7-3 | 19 | few | CASSLSGAGGGTSTDTQYF
TRBJ2-5 | TRBV5-1 | 14 | . | CASSLPSGGETQYF
TRBJ1-2 | TRBV5-4 | 15 | . | CASSLSWTGGVGYTF
TRBJ1-2 | TRBV21-1 | 16 | . | CASSLTRGAPNYGYTF
TRBJ1-5 | TRBV10-3 | 15 | . | CAISEDSLSNQPQHF
TRBJ2-1 | TRBV6-5 | 15 | . | CASRKDRALYNEQFF
TRBJ2-7 | TRBV2 | 14 | . | CASIRGGAIDEQYF